These 2 T cell receptor beta chains share one sample of origin, sequenced in a study of OX40 agonist ivuxolimab in advanced cancers. Clones were read by immunoSEQ multiplex PCR, and TCRdb kept only the in-frame ones, dropping some. The sample consists of about 19,000 clones, 65% to 70% of them appearing once. This specimen consisted of CD4+ or CD8+ T cells sorted from blood, obtained in a trial of the OX40 agonist ivuxolimab. The receptors here all came from an adult with an advanced solid tumor such as melanoma, head and neck, liver or kidney cancer.

The rearrangement uses TRBV28 and TRBJ2-7; D call uncertain. CDR1 and CDR2 from the germline V gene are MDHEN and SYDVKM. Trimming shortened V by 6 bases and J by 6 bases, and 18 bases separated the two germline ends. This CDR3 contains 14 residues. In DNA, the CDR3 is TGTGCCAGCAGGTACCCAAAAATGGCAGGCGAGCAGTACTTC. It encodes CASRYPKMAGEQYF.

The CDR3 here is CASSLGTYEQYF. CDR3 coding DNA: TGTGCCAGCAGTTTAGGGACCTACGAGCAGTACTTC. The genes are TRBV28 and TRBJ2-7; no clear D. The germline gives CDR1 MDHEN, CDR2 SYDVKM. CDR3 size: 12 residues. Trimming left V 2 bases short and J 2 bases short, with 4 bases between.